This is a list of T cell receptor beta chains from one sample in a study of OX40 agonist ivuxolimab in advanced cancers. TCRdb keeps only in-frame clones here, not all; method: immunoSEQ multiplex PCR. The table includes about 58,000 clones, approximately 82% detected once. This specimen was CD4+ or CD8+ T cells sorted from blood, taken in a trial of the OX40 agonist ivuxolimab. These TCRs come from an adult with an advanced solid tumor such as melanoma, head and neck, liver or kidney cancer. CDR3s include the opening cysteine and the closing phenylalanine or tryptophan. The D gene is left open where the match is weak. Clone size appears in some rows only: once, few, many, or a class for an expanded clone.

v_call: TRBV2; d_call: -; clone_size: -; j_call: TRBJ2-3; cdr3_nt: TGTGCCAGCAGTGAAGTGCGATTGGACTGGGAGACAGATACGCAGTATTTT; cdr3_aa: CASSEVRLDWETDTQYF
v_call: TRBV11-3; d_call: -; clone_size: -; j_call: TRBJ2-7; cdr3_nt: TGTGCCAGCAGCTTCAGCTACGAGCAGTACTTC; cdr3_aa: CASSFSYEQYF
v_call: TRBV30; d_call: -; clone_size: -; j_call: TRBJ2-3; cdr3_nt: TGTGCCTGGCAAGGCACAGATACGCAGTATTTT; cdr3_aa: CAWQGTDTQYF
v_call: TRBV29-1; d_call: -; clone_size: -; j_call: TRBJ1-1; cdr3_nt: TGCAGCGTCCGAGGACAGATGAACACTGAAGCTTTCTTT; cdr3_aa: CSVRGQMNTEAFF
v_call: TRBV7-9; d_call: TRBD1; clone_size: -; j_call: TRBJ1-2; cdr3_nt: TGTGCCAGCAGCTATGGGGACAGGGTCGGCTACACCTTC; cdr3_aa: CASSYGDRVGYTF
v_call: TRBV4-1; d_call: TRBD2; clone_size: -; j_call: TRBJ2-1; cdr3_nt: TGCGCCAGCAGCCAAGTATTCGGGGGGTACAATGAGCAGTTCTTC; cdr3_aa: CASSQVFGGYNEQFF
v_call: TRBV2; d_call: -; clone_size: once; j_call: TRBJ1-5; cdr3_nt: TGTGCCAGCAGTGAATTGTGGGGCAACAATCAGCCCCAGCATTTT; cdr3_aa: CASSELWGNNQPQHF
v_call: TRBV2; d_call: -; clone_size: -; j_call: TRBJ2-4; cdr3_nt: TGTGCCAGCAGTGAATCCCCGGCCCTATCCAGGGGGGCGGAGGCCAAAAACATTCAGTACTTC; cdr3_aa: CASSESPALSRGAEAKNIQYF
v_call: TRBV19; d_call: -; clone_size: -; j_call: TRBJ1-4; cdr3_nt: TGTGCCAGTAGTGGGTACCTCGGGGGAACTAATGAAAAACTGTTTTTT; cdr3_aa: CASSGYLGGTNEKLFF
v_call: TRBV6-5; d_call: TRBD1; clone_size: -; j_call: TRBJ1-2; cdr3_nt: TGTGCCGTCCGGAGGGGGCTCGACTCGTGGGGCTACACCTTC; cdr3_aa: CAVRRGLDSWGYTF
v_call: TRBV30; d_call: TRBD1; clone_size: few; j_call: TRBJ1-2; cdr3_nt: TGTGCCTGGAGTGTACGTAGAGGGGGCGATGGCTACACCTTC; cdr3_aa: CAWSVRRGGDGYTF
v_call: TRBV6-5; d_call: -; clone_size: -; j_call: TRBJ1-4; cdr3_nt: TGTGCCAGCAGTAACGGACGAGCCCGTGAAAAACTGTTTTTT; cdr3_aa: CASSNGRAREKLFF
v_call: TRBV19; d_call: -; clone_size: -; j_call: TRBJ1-2; cdr3_nt: TGTGCCAGTACCCGGGGGGCGGATAACGGCTACACCTTC; cdr3_aa: CASTRGADNGYTF
v_call: TRBV5-1; d_call: TRBD2; clone_size: -; j_call: TRBJ2-7; cdr3_nt: TGCGCCAGCAGCTGGGGACTAGCGGGGGCCGGTCGGGACGAGCAGTACTTC; cdr3_aa: CASSWGLAGAGRDEQYF
v_call: TRBV7-2; d_call: TRBD2; clone_size: few; j_call: TRBJ2-5; cdr3_nt: TGTGCCAGCAGCTTAGGGGTAGCGGGGGTAGAGACCCAGTACTTC; cdr3_aa: CASSLGVAGVETQYF
v_call: TRBV14; d_call: TRBD1; clone_size: -; j_call: TRBJ1-1; cdr3_nt: TGTGCCAGCAGCTACTGGATGGACAGGGGAGCTTTCTTT; cdr3_aa: CASSYWMDRGAFF
v_call: TRBV9; d_call: TRBD2; clone_size: -; j_call: TRBJ2-5; cdr3_nt: TGTGCCAGCTCCCGCGGGGGTACCCAAGAGACCCAGTACTTC; cdr3_aa: CASSRGGTQETQYF
v_call: TRBV5-1; d_call: -; clone_size: -; j_call: TRBJ1-1; cdr3_nt: TGCGCCAGCAGCGCGGACCGAACTGAAGCTTTCTTT; cdr3_aa: CASSADRTEAFF
v_call: TRBV12-5; d_call: TRBD2; clone_size: few; j_call: TRBJ2-1; cdr3_nt: TGTGCTAGTGGTTTGGGACTAGCGGGTGACAATGAGCAGTTCTTC; cdr3_aa: CASGLGLAGDNEQFF
v_call: TRBV6-5; d_call: TRBD1; clone_size: -; j_call: TRBJ1-4; cdr3_nt: TGTGCCAGCTCATCTCAACAGGGGGATGGTGAAAAACTGTTTTTT; cdr3_aa: CASSSQQGDGEKLFF
v_call: TRBV18; d_call: TRBD1; clone_size: -; j_call: TRBJ2-5; cdr3_nt: TGTGCCAGCTCGGACAGGGTAGAAGGGGAGACCCAGTACTTC; cdr3_aa: CASSDRVEGETQYF
v_call: TRBV10-3; d_call: -; clone_size: few; j_call: TRBJ1-5; cdr3_nt: TGTGCCACGACAGGCGTCGAAAGCAATCAGCCCCAGCATTTT; cdr3_aa: CATTGVESNQPQHF
v_call: TRBV25-1; d_call: -; clone_size: -; j_call: TRBJ1-5; cdr3_nt: TGTGCCAGCAGTGGAGGGGGCAATCAGCCCCAGCATTTT; cdr3_aa: CASSGGGNQPQHF
v_call: TRBV4-1; d_call: TRBD2; clone_size: -; j_call: TRBJ2-7; cdr3_nt: TGCGCCAGCAGCCAAGGTCGGGGGGGCTCCTACGAGCAGTACTTC; cdr3_aa: CASSQGRGGSYEQYF
v_call: TRBV11-2; d_call: -; clone_size: few; j_call: TRBJ2-3; cdr3_nt: TGTGCCAGCAGCTTAATGGTAGGCCTAAGGGCAGATACGCAGTATTTT; cdr3_aa: CASSLMVGLRADTQYF
v_call: TRBV2; d_call: -; clone_size: -; j_call: TRBJ1-4; cdr3_nt: TGTGCCAGCAAGACCCAAAGATGGGCAACTAATGAAAAACTGTTTTTT; cdr3_aa: CASKTQRWATNEKLFF
v_call: TRBV6-5; d_call: TRBD1; clone_size: few; j_call: TRBJ1-1; cdr3_nt: TGTGCCAGCAGTTTTACAGGGGGCACTGAAGCTTTCTTT; cdr3_aa: CASSFTGGTEAFF
v_call: TRBV5-1; d_call: -; clone_size: -; j_call: TRBJ2-5; cdr3_nt: TGCGCCAGCAGCCCGACTCAGGGGACCCAAGAGACCCAGTACTTC; cdr3_aa: CASSPTQGTQETQYF
v_call: TRBV4-3; d_call: TRBD2; clone_size: few; j_call: TRBJ2-1; cdr3_nt: TGCGCCAGCAGCCAGGGAGTGAGTAGCGGGGGGTACAATGAGCAGTTCTTC; cdr3_aa: CASSQGVSSGGYNEQFF
v_call: TRBV28; d_call: -; clone_size: -; j_call: TRBJ1-1; cdr3_nt: TGTGCCAGCGTGACGGCCGGGCGGACTGAAGCTTTCTTT; cdr3_aa: CASVTAGRTEAFF
v_call: TRBV6-5; d_call: -; clone_size: -; j_call: TRBJ1-2; cdr3_nt: TGTGCCAGCAGTAACCGCGGACACGATGGCTACACCTTC; cdr3_aa: CASSNRGHDGYTF
v_call: TRBV19; d_call: -; clone_size: -; j_call: TRBJ1-2; cdr3_nt: TGTGCCAGTAGTATTTACAGGGAGGGCTATGGCTACACCTTC; cdr3_aa: CASSIYREGYGYTF